The present TCR beta chain was sequenced within a study of blood T cell repertoires in COVID-19. Study overall: The study drew acute and convalescent COVID-19 samples from the United States, Italy and Spain. Sources were T cells, B-cell-depleted T cells, or PBMCs; the material itself was cDNA or gDNA.

Original handling: Amplified reference gene primers provided the basis for estimating nucleated cell counts. Measured with immunoSEQ multiplex PCR; TCRdb has only the in-frame clones, and not every one. For V, J and clone size, that table is used; D and trimming come from the DNA. The sample has about 240,000 clones; about 83% are singletons. V shed 0 bases and J shed 7 bases, with 15 bases lying between them. Germline assignment: CDR1 LNHNV and CDR2 YYDKDF (reference sequence). The length of the CDR3 is 15 residues. Sequencing used peripheral blood. The rearrangement links TRBV15 to TRBJ1-1; maybe TRBD1 (6 bases). The sequence came from a man aged 25-45 years who had recovered from COVID-19. The CDR3 DNA sequence: TGTGCCACCAGCAGAGATCCGGGAGGGGGTAGTGAAGCTTTCTTT. This encodes CATSRDPGGGSEAFF.